This T cell receptor (beta chain) came from a study of blood T cell repertoires in COVID-19. With V trimmed by 1 base and J by 1 base, 2 bases remained unmatched. CDR1 and CDR2 (germline): SEHNR, FQNEAQ (reference sequence). The CDR3 sequence is 16 residues long. Repertoires were generated with immunoSEQ multiplex PCR, while TCRdb's copy carries only in-frame clones and drops some. Among 350,000 to 550,000 clones listed, more than 80% were seen once. Sequences were obtained from PBMCs or T cells enriched from blood (not recorded which). The receptor's source is a man under 40 who had recovered from COVID-19. The V gene is TRBV7-9, the J gene TRBJ2-7, with TRBD2 matching 12 bases. CDR3: CASSLDTSGRSYEQYF. CDR3 coding DNA: TGTGCCAGCAGCTTAGATACTAGCGGGAGGTCCTACGAGCAGTACTTC.